One sample yielded the 5 T cell receptor beta chains listed below, sequenced in a study of cytomegalovirus exposure and HLA in healthy donors (dated by TCRdb to about 2017). Receptor libraries were prepared by the immunoSEQ multiplex PCR assay. For the multiplex PCR, a mixture combining 60 forward primers for TCR Vbeta segments and 13 reverse primers for TCR Jbeta segments was used. TCRdb's version of the immuneACCESS table is confined to in-frame rearrangements and falls short of the full clone set. An unresolved V gene accounts for under half of the shortfall where checked; the remainder is of unknown origin. This sample has approximately 120,000 clones in its table, and around four fifths of those were observed once. The ten largest account for roughly 4% of the sample. Sequenced material: PBMCs. The receptors originated from a woman aged 40 to 50 in good health and CMV-seropositive.

The chain is built from TRBV7-4 and TRBJ1-5, with D possibly being TRBD1 (6 bases). V lost 6 bases and J 2 bases, leaving 20 bases between the germline ends. The CDR3 contains 17 residues. Germline V CDR1 and CDR2: SGHVT, SQSDAQ. In nucleotides, the CDR3 is TGTGCCAGCAGTGCGGGGGTTAGGGGGGATTGCAATCAGCCCCAGCATTTT. Protein sequence: CASSAGVRGDCNQPQHF.

V usage is TRBV5-1 and J usage is TRBJ2-6, with D unclear. Trimming removed 0 bases from V and 0 bases from J, with 4 bases in between. Germline assignment: CDR1 SGHRS and CDR2 YFSETQ. The CDR3 length is 15 residues. The CDR3 bases are TGCGCCAGCAGCTTGGGGGCCTCTGGGGCCAACGTCCTGACTTTC. This codes for CASSLGASGANVLTF.

The chain recombines TRBV2 with TRBJ2-4; 12 bases agree with TRBD1. CDR1 SNHLY and CDR2 FYNNEI come from the germline V gene. Trimming cost V 4 bases and J 9 bases; bases outside gene matches: 4. This CDR3 has 14 amino acids. For the CDR3, the DNA is TGTGCCAGCAGTGGCCGGGACAGGGGGCCCATTCAGTACTTC. This encodes CASSGRDRGPIQYF. Using reference TRBV2 and TRBJ2-4 for the parts outside the CDR3, the full variable domain is EPEVTQTPSHQVTQMGQEVILRCVPISNHLYFYWYRQILGQKVEFLVSFYNNEISEKSEIFDDQFSVERPDGSNFTLKIRSTKLEDSAMYFCASSGRDRGPIQYFGAGTRLSVL.

The table lists this clone with a count of one. This chain connects TRBV27 to TRBJ2-7; TRBD2 matches at 12 bases. This CDR3 has 23 residues. The germline gives CDR1 MNHEY, CDR2 SMNVEV (reference sequence). V shed 2 bases, J shed 3 bases, and the junction held 26 bases outside the gene matches. The CDR3 spells CASSLSNRGPKASGRGEDYEQYF. The DNA of the CDR3 is TGTGCCAGCAGTTTAAGTAACAGGGGGCCGAAGGCTAGCGGGAGGGGGGAGGACTACGAGCAGTACTTC.

This rearrangement joins TRBV21-1 to TRBJ1-2. TRBV21-1 is listed as a pseudogene. The CDR3 runs 17 residues. The chain's CDR3 is CASSKVGRRLSNYGYTF. CDR3 nucleotide sequence: TGTGCCAGCAGCAAAGTAGGCAGAAGACTATCTAACTATGGCTACACCTTC.